These 21 T cell receptor beta chains were all obtained from the same sample, sequenced in a study of T cells in localized non-small cell lung cancer. Only in-frame clones appear in the TCRdb table, and some are missing; sequencing was by immunoSEQ multiplex PCR. Of 50,000 to 75,000 clones detected, roughly 90% appear once; the ten largest clones hold roughly a fifth. The specimen comprised peripheral blood, sampled before any cancer treatment. Receptors were obtained from a man aged 40 to 70 with stage I squamous cell lung carcinoma.

This clone was detected a few times. Here the CDR3 reads CASSVAPGSSYNEQFF. The CDR3 DNA reads as TGTGCCAGCAGCGTAGCCCCGGGGAGCTCCTACAATGAGCAGTTCTTC. V and J are TRBV9 and TRBJ2-1; D perhaps matches TRBD2 (5 bases). The CDR3 sequence is 16 residues long. V lost 0 bases to trimming and J lost 0 bases, with 10 bases between them. Germline V gives CDR1 SGDLS, CDR2 YYNGEE. The full variable domain, in which reference TRBV9 and TRBJ2-1 provide the parts outside the CDR3, is DSGVTQTPKHLITATGQRVTLRCSPRSGDLSVYWYQQSLDQGLQFLIQYYNGEERAKGNILERFSAQQFPDLHSELNLSSLELGDSALYFCASSVAPGSSYNEQFFGPGTRLTVL.

The chain recombines TRBV28 with TRBJ1-5; D unclear. This CDR3 spans 14 amino acids. From germline, CDR1 is MDHEN and CDR2 SYDVKM. The ends were cut back, 2 bases at V and 3 bases at J, with 8 bases in the middle. In DNA, the CDR3 is TGTGCCAGCAGTTTACAGTCAGACAATCAGCCCCAGCATTTT. This gives the protein CASSLQSDNQPQHF. The whole variable domain, remainder taken from reference TRBV28 and TRBJ1-5, is DVKVTQSSRYLVKRTGEKVFLECVQDMDHENMFWYRQDPGLGLRLIYFSYDVKMKEKGDIPEGYSVSREKKERFSLILESASTNQTSMYLCASSLQSDNQPQHFGDGTRLSIL.

CDR3 amino acids: CASSRDVSSYNEQFF. CDR3 bases: TGTGCCAGTAGTAGGGACGTAAGCTCCTACAATGAGCAGTTCTTC. The chain employs TRBV19 and TRBJ2-1, with D tentatively TRBD1 or TRBD2 (5 bases each). V dropped 4 bases and J dropped 0 bases, with 10 bases sitting between them. The CDR3 contains 15 residues. CDR1 and CDR2 from the germline V gene are LNHDA and SQIVND (reference sequence).

The chain has TRBV7-2 and TRBJ2-1; D call uncertain. This CDR3 is 13 amino acids long. With 5 bases removed from V and 7 bases from J, the gap between germline ends came to 12 bases. The germline CDR1 and CDR2 sequences are SGHTA and FQGNSA. DNA for the CDR3: TGTGCCAGCAGCGGGCCTAGTAGGAATGAGCAGTTCTTC. This sequence encodes CASSGPSRNEQFF.

This clone was recorded only once. The chain's CDR3 is CASSLEDEQFF. In DNA, the CDR3 is TGCGCCAGCAGCTTGGAAGATGAGCAGTTCTTC. The genes are TRBV5-1 and TRBJ2-1, with no clear D. The CDR3 consists of 11 residues. V was pared by 0 bases and J by 8 bases, with 3 bases between. Germline CDR1 is SGHRS and CDR2 is YFSETQ.

The chain combines TRBV7-2 with TRBJ2-2, with 9 bases aligning to TRBD2. With 3 bases clipped from V and 7 bases from J, the junction kept 6 bases outside the gene matches. The germline CDR1 and CDR2 sequences are SGHTA and FQGNSA. The CDR3 runs to 15 residues. In DNA, the CDR3 is TGTGCCAGCAGCTTTGCGGGAGGGCCGGGCGGGGAGCTGTTTTTT. Protein product: CASSFAGGPGGELFF.

The V and J genes are TRBV2 and TRBJ2-1; TRBD2 aligns across 10 bases. The CDR3 sequence is 13 residues long. With 6 bases clipped from V and 12 bases from J, the junction kept 8 bases outside the gene matches. CDR1 and CDR2 from the germline V gene are SNHLY and FYNNEI. CDR3 nucleotides: TGTGCCAGCAGGGGACTAGCGAGACCAACGCAGTTCTTC. Translating gives CASRGLARPTQFF.

This sequence joins TRBV7-9 and TRBJ2-5; perhaps TRBD2 as D (5 bases). Germline values: CDR1 SEHNR, CDR2 FQNEAQ (reference sequence). Trimming stripped 1 base from V and 4 bases from J, with 19 bases between. This CDR3 has 17 residues. DNA of the CDR3: TGTGCCAGCAGCTTAGGACTCATGGACTCCGGAGGAGAGACCCAGTACTTC. Amino acid sequence: CASSLGLMDSGGETQYF.

This rearrangement joins TRBV9 to TRBJ2-1; TRBD1 matches 9 bases. After removal of 3 bases from V and 6 bases from J, the junction contained 7 bases not matched to a gene. This CDR3 region has 15 residues. In germline, CDR1 is SGDLS, CDR2 YYNGEE. CDR3 in amino acids: CASSGPQGARNEQFF. The CDR3 nucleotides are TGTGCCAGCAGCGGCCCACAGGGGGCGCGCAATGAGCAGTTCTTC.

In DNA form, the CDR3 reads TGTGCCAGCAGGAAAGACAGGGCTTATAGCAATCAGCCCCAGCATTTT. It translates to CASRKDRAYSNQPQHF. This chain joins TRBV2 and TRBJ1-5; 7 bases match TRBD1. The CDR3 is made up of 16 amino acids. V shed 6 bases, J shed 0 bases, and the junction held 8 bases outside the gene matches. Germline values: CDR1 SNHLY, CDR2 FYNNEI. Full variable domain (remainder filled in from reference TRBV2 and TRBJ1-5): EPEVTQTPSHQVTQMGQEVILRCVPISNHLYFYWYRQILGQKVEFLVSFYNNEISEKSEIFDDQFSVERPDGSNFTLKIRSTKLEDSAMYFCASRKDRAYSNQPQHFGDGTRLSIL.

The chain couples TRBV10-3 to TRBJ1-3; D ambiguous. Per the germline V gene, CDR1 is ENHRY and CDR2 is SYGVKD. This CDR3 has 13 residues. The V end was cut by 7 bases, the J end by 2 bases, with 9 bases between. The chain's CDR3 is CAITFEAGNTIYF. In nucleotides, the CDR3 is TGTGCCATCACTTTTGAGGCTGGAAACACCATATATTTT.

The chain joins TRBV7-3 to TRBJ2-1; 8 positions agree with TRBD2. The germline V gene has CDR1 SGHTA and CDR2 FQGTGA. This CDR3 region has 15 residues. The trim removed 5 bases at V and 4 bases at J, leaving 7 bases unmatched. The CDR3 loop is CASSASSGSYNEQFF. The CDR3 DNA is TGTGCCAGCAGCGCCTCCAGCGGGAGTTACAATGAGCAGTTCTTC.

The V gene is TRBV7-3, the J gene TRBJ2-5; 12 bases map to TRBD2. The DNA matches TRBJ2-7 better at its end, which makes the J call doubtful. CDR1 is SGHTA and CDR2 is FQGTGA in the germline V gene. This CDR3 contains 13 residues. The CDR3 here is CASRTSGSYEQYF. The CDR3 DNA reads TGTGCCAGCAGGACTAGCGGGAGTTACGAGCAGTACTTC.

The chain combines TRBV9 with TRBJ2-7, with TRBD1 as a possible D gene (5 bases). Germline assignment: CDR1 SGDLS and CDR2 YYNGEE. This CDR3 has 16 residues. V lost 0 bases, J lost 0 bases, and 13 bases lay in between. The CDR3 is CASSVVFRGHSYEQYF. The DNA for the CDR3 is TGTGCCAGCAGCGTAGTTTTCCGCGGACACTCCTACGAGCAGTACTTC.

This chain links TRBV14 with TRBJ1-3; D gene unclear. Trimming cost V 5 bases and J 5 bases, with 4 bases left between them. Germline values: CDR1 SGHDN, CDR2 FVKESK. The CDR3 is 11 residues long. CDR3 coding DNA: TGTGCCAGCAGCACGCGAAACACCATATATTTT. Translated, it gives CASSTRNTIYF.

This rearrangement joins TRBV7-9 to TRBJ2-2, with TRBD1 identical over 9 bases. Germline V CDR1 and CDR2: SEHNR, FQNEAQ (reference sequence). The CDR3 extends over 14 amino acids. V was clipped by 5 bases and J by 6 bases; unmatched bases: 4. The CDR3 sequence: CASSRTGGPGELFF. In nucleotides, the CDR3 is TGTGCCAGCAGCCGTACAGGGGGCCCCGGGGAGCTGTTTTTT.

The chain joins TRBV9 to TRBJ2-5; D perhaps matches TRBD1 (6 bases). Deletions cut 0 bases from V and 5 bases from J, with 14 bases between. The CDR3 is 15 residues long. CDR1 and CDR2 (germline): SGDLS, YYNGEE. The CDR3 DNA reads as TGTGCCAGCAGCGTAGTTCCGACAGGCGATGAGACCCAGTACTTC. Translation: CASSVVPTGDETQYF.

The J gene is TRBJ2-1, the V gene TRBV11-2, with D uncertain. The CDR3 has 13 amino acids. The germline gives CDR1 SGHAT, CDR2 FQNNGV. V was cut by 0 bases and J by 15 bases, with 15 bases left in between. The DNA of the CDR3 is TGTGCCAGCAGCTTAGATCTTGAGGCCCTGCGGTTCTTC. It encodes CASSLDLEALRFF.

The V and J genes are TRBV18 and TRBJ2-5, with D tentatively TRBD1 (5 bases). The CDR3 extends over 15 amino acids. Trimming stripped 6 bases from V and 2 bases from J, with 16 bases between. Germline V gene data show CDR1 as KGHSH and CDR2 as LQKENI. CDR3 residues: CASSLTSDSQETQYF. The CDR3 DNA is TGTGCCAGCTCCCTCACCTCCGACAGTCAAGAGACCCAGTACTTC.

The chain has TRBV5-1 and TRBJ1-1, with D hard to call. CDR3 length: 15 amino acids. V was cut by 2 bases and J by 4 bases, with 15 bases left in between. Germline-derived CDR1 and CDR2 are SGHRS and YFSETQ. The CDR3 coding sequence is TGCGCCAGCAGCTTAACCTCGCTCGTGGGCACTGAAGCTTTCTTT. Protein: CASSLTSLVGTEAFF. The whole variable domain, remainder taken from reference TRBV5-1 and TRBJ1-1, is KAGVTQTPRYLIKTRGQQVTLSCSPISGHRSVSWYQQTPGQGLQFLFEYFSETQRNKGNFPGRFSGRQFSNSRSEMNVSTLELGDSALYLCASSLTSLVGTEAFFGQGTRLTVV.

The rearrangement links TRBV11-3 to TRBJ2-1; D ambiguous. V was cut by 4 bases and J by 5 bases, with 6 bases left in between. The CDR3 is 12 amino acids. CDR1 is SGHNT, CDR2 YENEEA, per germline. CDR3 in DNA: TGTGCCAGCAGCTCTGCAAACAATGAGCAGTTCTTC. Protein sequence: CASSSANNEQFF.